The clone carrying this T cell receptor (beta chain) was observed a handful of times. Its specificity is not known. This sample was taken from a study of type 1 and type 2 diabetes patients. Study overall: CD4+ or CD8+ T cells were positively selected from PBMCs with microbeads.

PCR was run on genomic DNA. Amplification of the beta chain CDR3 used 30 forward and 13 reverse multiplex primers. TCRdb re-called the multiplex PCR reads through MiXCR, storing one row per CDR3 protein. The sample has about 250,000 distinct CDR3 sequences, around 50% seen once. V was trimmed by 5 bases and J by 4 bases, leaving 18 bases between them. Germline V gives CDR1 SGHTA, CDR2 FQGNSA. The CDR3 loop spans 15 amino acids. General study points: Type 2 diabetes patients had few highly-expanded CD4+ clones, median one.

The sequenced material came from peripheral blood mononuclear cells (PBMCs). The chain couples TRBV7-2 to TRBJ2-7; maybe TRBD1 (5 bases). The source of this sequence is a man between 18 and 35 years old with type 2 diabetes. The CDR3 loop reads CASSPQATRFYEQYF. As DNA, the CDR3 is TGTGCCAGCAGCCCACAGGCGACCCGCTTTTACGAGCAGTACTTC.